This TCR beta chain is drawn from a study of blood T cell repertoires in COVID-19. Trimming pared 6 bases from V and 1 base from J, leaving 12 bases between. Germline-derived CDR1 and CDR2 are SGHAT and FQNNGV. The length of the CDR3 is 14 residues. The protocol was immunoSEQ multiplex PCR, while the TCRdb copy is restricted to in-frame clones and leaves out a portion. The profile shows fewer than 150,000 clones, 78% of them singletons. This clone has only a few counts. The chain carries TRBV11-2 and TRBJ2-5; D unresolved. The sample comprised peripheral blood. This receptor was taken from a man aged 65 to 85 with acute or convalescent COVID-19. CDR3 DNA: TGTGCCAGCAGTCTCAGAGGTATCCAAGAGACCCAGTACTTC. This sequence encodes CASSLRGIQETQYF.